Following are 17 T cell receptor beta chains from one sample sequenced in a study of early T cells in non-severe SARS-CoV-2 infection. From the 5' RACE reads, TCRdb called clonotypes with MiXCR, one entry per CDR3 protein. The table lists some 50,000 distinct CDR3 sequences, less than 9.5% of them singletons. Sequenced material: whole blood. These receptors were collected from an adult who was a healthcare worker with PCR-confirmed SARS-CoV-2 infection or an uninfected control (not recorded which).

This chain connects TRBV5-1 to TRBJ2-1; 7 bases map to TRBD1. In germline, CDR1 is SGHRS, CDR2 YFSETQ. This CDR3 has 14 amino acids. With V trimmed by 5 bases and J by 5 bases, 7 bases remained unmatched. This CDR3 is CASRSGTEDNEQFF. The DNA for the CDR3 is TGCGCCAGCAGGTCCGGGACAGAAGACAATGAGCAGTTCTTC.

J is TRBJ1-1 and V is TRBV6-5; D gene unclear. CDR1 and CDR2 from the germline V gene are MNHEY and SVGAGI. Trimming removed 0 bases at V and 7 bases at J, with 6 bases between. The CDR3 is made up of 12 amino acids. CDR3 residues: CASSYSAGEAFF. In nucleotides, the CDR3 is TGTGCCAGCAGTTACTCGGCAGGTGAAGCTTTCTTT.

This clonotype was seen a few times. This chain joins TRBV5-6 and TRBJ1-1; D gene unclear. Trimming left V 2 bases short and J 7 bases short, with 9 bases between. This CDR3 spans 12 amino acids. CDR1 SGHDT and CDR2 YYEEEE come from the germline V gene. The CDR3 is CASSLREDEAFF. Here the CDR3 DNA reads TGTGCCAGCAGCTTAAGGGAAGATGAAGCTTTCTTT.

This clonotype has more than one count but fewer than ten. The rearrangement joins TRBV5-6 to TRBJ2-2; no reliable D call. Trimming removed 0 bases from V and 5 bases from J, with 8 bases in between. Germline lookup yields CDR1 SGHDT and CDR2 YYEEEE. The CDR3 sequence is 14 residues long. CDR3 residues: CASSLDTITGELFF. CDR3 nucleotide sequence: TGTGCCAGCAGCTTGGACACCATTACCGGGGAGCTGTTTTTT. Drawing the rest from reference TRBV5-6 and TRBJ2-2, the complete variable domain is DAGVTQSPTHLIKTRGQQVTLRCSPKSGHDTVSWYQQALGQGPQFIFQYYEEEERQRGNFPDRFSGHQFPNYSSELNVNALLLGDSALYLCASSLDTITGELFFGEGSRLTVL.

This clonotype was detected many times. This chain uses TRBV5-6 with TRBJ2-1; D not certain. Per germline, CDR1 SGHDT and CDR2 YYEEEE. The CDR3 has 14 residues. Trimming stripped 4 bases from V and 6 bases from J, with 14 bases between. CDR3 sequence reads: CASSPRALRNEQFF. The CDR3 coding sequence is TGTGCCAGCAGCCCTAGGGCGTTGCGCAATGAGCAGTTCTTC. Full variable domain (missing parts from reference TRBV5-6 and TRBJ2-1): DAGVTQSPTHLIKTRGQQVTLRCSPKSGHDTVSWYQQALGQGPQFIFQYYEEEERQRGNFPDRFSGHQFPNYSSELNVNALLLGDSALYLCASSPRALRNEQFFGPGTRLTVL.

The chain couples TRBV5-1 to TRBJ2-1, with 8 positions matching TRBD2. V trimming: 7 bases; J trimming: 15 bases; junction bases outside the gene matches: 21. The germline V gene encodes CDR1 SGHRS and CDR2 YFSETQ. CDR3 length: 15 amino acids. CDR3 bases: TGCGCCAGCTGCGTCTCCGGGACTAGAATAGGGAGTCTGTTCTTC. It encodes CASCVSGTRIGSLFF.

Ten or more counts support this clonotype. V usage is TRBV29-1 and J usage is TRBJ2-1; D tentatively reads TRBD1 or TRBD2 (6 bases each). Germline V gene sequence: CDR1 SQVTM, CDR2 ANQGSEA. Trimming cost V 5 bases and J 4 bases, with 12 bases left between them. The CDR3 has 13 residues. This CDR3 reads CSVRGQGYNEQFF. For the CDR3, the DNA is TGCAGCGTTCGGGGGCAGGGGTACAATGAGCAGTTCTTC.

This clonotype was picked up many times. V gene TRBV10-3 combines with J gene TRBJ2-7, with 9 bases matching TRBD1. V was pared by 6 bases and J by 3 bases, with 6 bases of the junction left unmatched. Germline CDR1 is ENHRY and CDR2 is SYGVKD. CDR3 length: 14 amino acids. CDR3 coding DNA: TGTGCCATCAGCAGTGGGACAGGGTACTACGAGCAGTACTTC. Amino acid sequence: CAISSGTGYYEQYF.

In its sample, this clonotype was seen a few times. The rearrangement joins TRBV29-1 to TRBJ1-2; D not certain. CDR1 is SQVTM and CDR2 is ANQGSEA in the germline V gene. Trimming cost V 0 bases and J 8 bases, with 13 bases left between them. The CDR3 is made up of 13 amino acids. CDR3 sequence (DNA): TGCAGCGTTGAAGATCAGTCAGGTGGGGGCTACACCTTC. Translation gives CSVEDQSGGGYTF.

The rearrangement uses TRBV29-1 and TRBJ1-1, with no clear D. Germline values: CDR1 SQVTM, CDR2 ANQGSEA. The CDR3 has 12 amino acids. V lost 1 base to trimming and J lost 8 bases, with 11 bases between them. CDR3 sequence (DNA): TGCAGCGTTGAAGGGGTAACAGCAGAAGCTTTCTTT. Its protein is CSVEGVTAEAFF.

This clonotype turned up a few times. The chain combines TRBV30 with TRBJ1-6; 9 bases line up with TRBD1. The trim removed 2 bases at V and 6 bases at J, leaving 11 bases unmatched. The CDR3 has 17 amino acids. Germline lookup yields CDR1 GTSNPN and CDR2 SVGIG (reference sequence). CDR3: CAWSRTGAQITNSPLHF. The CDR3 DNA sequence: TGTGCCTGGAGTCGGACAGGGGCGCAAATTACTAATTCACCCCTCCACTTT.

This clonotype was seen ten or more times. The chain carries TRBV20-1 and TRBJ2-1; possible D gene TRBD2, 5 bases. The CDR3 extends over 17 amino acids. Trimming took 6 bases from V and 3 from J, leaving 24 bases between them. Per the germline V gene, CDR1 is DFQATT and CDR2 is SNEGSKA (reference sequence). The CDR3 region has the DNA TGCAGTGCAATGGCGGCCGGCGTGAGCGGATTCTACAATGAGCAGTTCTTC. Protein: CSAMAAGVSGFYNEQFF.

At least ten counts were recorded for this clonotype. The CDR3, as DNA: TGTGCCAGCAGCTTGAGCGTCCAAGAGACCCAGTACTTC. Translation: CASSLSVQETQYF. V gene TRBV7-2 combines with J gene TRBJ2-5; D is unclear. V lost 3 bases and J lost 1, with 6 bases in between. This CDR3 is 13 amino acids long. Germline values: CDR1 SGHTA, CDR2 FQGNSA.

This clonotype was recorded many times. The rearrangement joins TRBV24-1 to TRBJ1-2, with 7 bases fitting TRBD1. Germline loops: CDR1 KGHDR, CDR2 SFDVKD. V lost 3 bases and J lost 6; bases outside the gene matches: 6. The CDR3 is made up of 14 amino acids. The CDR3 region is CATSDPDRAHGYTF. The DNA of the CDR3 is TGTGCCACCAGTGATCCCGACAGGGCCCATGGCTACACCTTC.

CDR3 amino acids: CASRRGGLDTEAFF. The CDR3 DNA reads as TGTGCCAGCAGGCGAGGGGGCTTGGACACTGAAGCTTTCTTT. The V and J genes are TRBV6-6 and TRBJ1-1; the match to TRBD1 covers 7 bases. The germline V gene encodes CDR1 MNHNY and CDR2 SVGAGI (reference sequence). This CDR3 spans 14 amino acids. V gave up 6 bases and J gave up 3 bases; unmatched junction bases: 7.

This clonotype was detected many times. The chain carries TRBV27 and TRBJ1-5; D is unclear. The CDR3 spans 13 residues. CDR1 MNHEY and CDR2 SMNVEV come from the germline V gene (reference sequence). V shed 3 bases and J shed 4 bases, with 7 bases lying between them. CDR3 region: CASSFSGNQPQHF. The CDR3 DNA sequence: TGTGCCAGCAGTTTCTCGGGGAATCAGCCCCAGCATTTT.

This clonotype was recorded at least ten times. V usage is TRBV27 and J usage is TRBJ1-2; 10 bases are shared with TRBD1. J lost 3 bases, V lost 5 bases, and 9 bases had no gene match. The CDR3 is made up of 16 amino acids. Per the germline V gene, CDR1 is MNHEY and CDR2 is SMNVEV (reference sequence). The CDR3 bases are TGTGCCAGCAGTATGACAGGGGGCGCCTCTTACTATGGCTACACCTTC. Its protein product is CASSMTGGASYYGYTF.